The sequence of this TCR beta chain was determined in a study of T-cell reconstitution after alpha-beta-depleted transplantation in children. Trimming pared 0 bases from V and 2 bases from J, leaving 8 bases between. The CDR3 length is 14 residues. CDR1 SGHDT and CDR2 YYEEEE come from the germline V gene. Unique molecular identifiers were incorporated into the prepared TCRbeta library. TCRdb processed the PCR reads anew with MiXCR; each CDR3 protein has one entry. This sample yields roughly 500,000 distinct CDR3 sequences, of which approximately 20% are seen a single time; roughly 3.3% belongs to the top ten. This clonotype was found a few times.

This receptor was obtained from a human donor who donated a stem cell graft to a child with acute lymphoblastic leukemia. The chain employs TRBV5-6 and TRBJ2-5; the D is unclear. The material was PBMCs from the stem cell graft donor, obtained from the stem cell graft. CDR3 sequence (DNA): TGTGCCAGCAGCTTGGTCGGCCCTCAAGAGACCCAGTACTTC. It is translated as CASSLVGPQETQYF.